This T cell receptor beta chain was sequenced during a study of beta chain features in type 1 diabetes. Findings and limits, study-wide: Naive, central memory and Treg TCRB repertoires seemed to resemble each other more closely in patients than they did in healthy donors. Moderate but significant shortening of TCRB CDR3s was recorded in all four CD4+ subsets from Type 1 diabetes patients.

CDR1 is MDHEN, CDR2 SYDVKM, per germline. V lost 4 bases, J lost 2 bases, and 14 bases lay in between. The CDR3 has 15 amino acids. The whole isolated RNA underwent reverse transcription, so sequencing captured expressed TCRB transcripts. Assay used: immunoSEQ multiplex PCR; TCRdb lists only in-frame clones, some missing. This sample yields about 280,000 clones, of which approximately 16% are seen a single time; approximately 0.015% belongs to the top ten. With regard to this clone: The antigen is not known.

Sample: naive CD4+ T cells from blood. The V gene is TRBV28, the J gene TRBJ2-5; D not resolved. This TCR derives from a man aged 18 to 30 with type 1 diabetes. The CDR3 sequence: CASSSMTPLQETQYF. The CDR3 DNA follows: TGTGCCAGCAGTTCAATGACACCTTTGCAAGAGACCCAGTACTTC.